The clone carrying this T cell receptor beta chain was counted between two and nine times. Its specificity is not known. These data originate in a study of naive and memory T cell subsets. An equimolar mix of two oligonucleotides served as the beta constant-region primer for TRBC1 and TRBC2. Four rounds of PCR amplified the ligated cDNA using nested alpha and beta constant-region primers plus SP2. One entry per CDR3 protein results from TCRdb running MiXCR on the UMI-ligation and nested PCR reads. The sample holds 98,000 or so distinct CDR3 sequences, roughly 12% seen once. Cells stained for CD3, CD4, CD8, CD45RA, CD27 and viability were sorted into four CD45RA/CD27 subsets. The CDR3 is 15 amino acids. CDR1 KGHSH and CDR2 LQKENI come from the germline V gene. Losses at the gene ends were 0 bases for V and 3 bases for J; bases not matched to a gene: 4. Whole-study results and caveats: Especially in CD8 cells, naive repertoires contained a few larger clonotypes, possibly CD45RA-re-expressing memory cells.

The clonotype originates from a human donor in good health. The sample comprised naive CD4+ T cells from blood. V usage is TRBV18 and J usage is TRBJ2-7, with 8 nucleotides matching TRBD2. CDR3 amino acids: CASSPPGLGFYEQYF. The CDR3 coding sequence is TGTGCCAGCTCACCACCGGGACTAGGGTTCTACGAGCAGTACTTC.